This passage covers 29 T cell receptor beta chains from one sample sequenced in a study of shared clonotypes between healthy human individuals. Measured with immunoSEQ multiplex PCR; TCRdb has only the in-frame clones, and not every one. The sample records roughly 700,000 clones, less than 95% being singletons. Source material: memory CD8+ T cells from PBMCs. Subset meaning: CD45RO+ cells pooled with CCR7-negative TemRA cells. These receptors were obtained from a man younger than 35 in good health. Some clones in this sample may be carry-over from other donors' samples.

The rearrangement joins TRBV10-3 to TRBJ2-7; 14 bases align to TRBD2. The CDR3 has 15 amino acids. Germline CDR1 reads ENHRY; CDR2 reads SYGVKD. The ends lost 3 bases at V and 3 bases at J; junction bases unmatched: 1. CDR3: CAISDGTSGSYEQYF. CDR3 coding DNA: TGTGCCATCAGTGATGGGACTAGCGGGAGCTACGAGCAGTACTTC.

The V call is TRBV28, the J call TRBJ2-7, with D tentatively TRBD2 (6 bases). The CDR3 contains 14 residues. V lost 2 bases, J lost 6 bases, and 14 bases lay in between. Looked up from germline, CDR1 is MDHEN and CDR2 is SYDVKM. CDR3 in DNA: TGTGCCAGCAGTTTAGCTGGCGGGACCAGCGAGCAGTACTTC. Encoded protein: CASSLAGGTSEQYF. Full variable domain (rest looked up from reference TRBV28 and TRBJ2-7): DVKVTQSSRYLVKRTGEKVFLECVQDMDHENMFWYRQDPGLGLRLIYFSYDVKMKEKGDIPEGYSVSREKKERFSLILESASTNQTSMYLCASSLAGGTSEQYFGPGTRLTVT.

The gene calls are TRBV12-5 and TRBJ1-1; TRBD1 might be the D (6 bases). This CDR3 has 16 residues. Deletions cut 5 bases from V and 8 bases from J, with 24 bases between. Germline CDR1 reads LGHNT; CDR2 reads FRNRAP. This chain's CDR3 is CASGLGGSRQVREAFF. The CDR3 DNA reads as TGTGCTAGTGGTCTAGGGGGATCTCGACAGGTACGAGAAGCTTTCTTT. The whole variable domain, remainder taken from reference TRBV12-5 and TRBJ1-1, is DARVTQTPRHKVTEMGQEVTMRCQPILGHNTVFWYRQTMMQGLELLAYFRNRAPLDDSGMPKDRFSAEMPDATLATLKIQPSEPRDSAVYFCASGLGGSRQVREAFFGQGTRLTVV.

The chain recombines TRBV28 with TRBJ2-7; the D gene is possibly TRBD1 (6 bases). CDR3 length equals 15 residues. Trimming removed 7 bases from V and 2 bases from J, with 18 bases in between. Germline assignment: CDR1 MDHEN and CDR2 SYDVKM. The CDR3 reads CASTPWQGKAYEQYF. The CDR3 region has the DNA TGTGCCAGCACTCCATGGCAGGGGAAGGCCTACGAGCAGTACTTC. Together with reference TRBV28 and TRBJ2-7, the CDR3 gives the full variable domain: DVKVTQSSRYLVKRTGEKVFLECVQDMDHENMFWYRQDPGLGLRLIYFSYDVKMKEKGDIPEGYSVSREKKERFSLILESASTNQTSMYLCASTPWQGKAYEQYFGPGTRLTVT.

The rearrangement joins TRBV4-1 to TRBJ2-1, with 10 nucleotides matching TRBD1. J was trimmed by 10 bases and V by 4 bases; bases with no gene match: 7. CDR3 length: 14 residues. Germline CDR1 reads MGHRA; CDR2 reads YSYEKL. The DNA of the CDR3 is TGCGCCAGCAGCCTTGATAGGACAGGGGGGGAGCAGTTCTTC. This sequence encodes CASSLDRTGGEQFF.

The rearrangement joins TRBV7-9 to TRBJ1-2, with D possibly being TRBD1 (5 bases). CDR1 is SEHNR and CDR2 is FQNEAQ in the germline V gene (reference sequence). V was pared by 5 bases and J by 4 bases, with 14 bases between. The CDR3 runs to 14 residues. This CDR3 reads CASSPPGPRYGYTF. The CDR3 DNA follows: TGTGCCAGCAGCCCCCCAGGGCCACGCTATGGCTACACCTTC.

The rearrangement uses TRBV4-1 and TRBJ1-3, with D perhaps matching TRBD1 (5 bases). The CDR3 length is 15 residues. V shed 4 bases and J shed 1 base, with 11 bases lying between them. Germline V lookup: CDR1 MGHRA, CDR2 YSYEKL. The chain's CDR3 is CASSLFQGSGNTIYF. DNA for the CDR3: TGCGCCAGCAGCCTATTCCAGGGTTCTGGAAACACCATATATTTT.

This chain joins TRBV4-3 and TRBJ2-7; D is perhaps TRBD1 (5 bases). Between the trimmed V and J ends, which lost 1 base and 3 bases, there was a span of 16 bases. Germline V CDR1 and CDR2: LGHNA, YSLEER. This CDR3 has 16 amino acids. The CDR3 is CASSQAPATDYYEQYF. The CDR3 bases are TGCGCCAGCAGCCAAGCCCCCGCGACAGATTACTACGAGCAGTACTTC.

The genes are TRBV29-1 and TRBJ2-3; D unresolved. Germline CDR1 SQVTM, CDR2 ANQGSEA. This CDR3 comprises 11 residues. Between the trimmed V and J ends, which lost 0 bases and 7 bases, there was a span of 5 bases. The chain's CDR3 is CSVEDRYTQYF. The CDR3, as DNA: TGCAGCGTTGAAGATCGATATACGCAGTATTTT.

The rearrangement links TRBV27 to TRBJ2-3; D unresolved. Germline lookup yields CDR1 MNHEY and CDR2 SMNVEV (reference sequence). V lost 4 bases, J lost 3 bases, and 11 bases lay in between. The CDR3 loop spans 14 amino acids. The DNA of the CDR3 is TGTGCCAGCAGTTCCCATCCTCGGACAGATACGCAGTATTTT. Translated: CASSSHPRTDTQYF.

The chain is built from TRBV28 and TRBJ1-1; weak D call: TRBD1 (5 bases). Germline lookup yields CDR1 MDHEN and CDR2 SYDVKM. The CDR3 is 13 amino acids. V lost 8 bases and J lost 3, with 13 bases in between. The CDR3 protein is CASGGPGDTEAFF. The CDR3 coding sequence is TGTGCCAGCGGGGGACCCGGGGACACTGAAGCTTTCTTT.

The chain is built from TRBV5-6 and TRBJ2-6; TRBD2 is a possible D gene (7 bases). This CDR3 has 15 amino acids. The V gene's germline CDR1 is SGHDT and CDR2 YYEEEE. V was pared by 6 bases and J by 2 bases, with 12 bases between. In DNA, the CDR3 is TGTGCCAGCACCCTAGGGGGGGCTGGGGCCAACGTCCTGACTTTC. This sequence encodes CASTLGGAGANVLTF.

About this clone: The sample holds other DNA sequences that translate to the same CDR3. The chain combines TRBV7-8 with TRBJ1-5, with TRBD1 identical over 7 bases. In germline, CDR1 is SGHVS, CDR2 FQNEAQ. The trim removed 1 base at V and 7 bases at J, leaving 1 base unmatched. This CDR3 has 13 residues. This chain's CDR3 is CASSLDRGQPQHF. CDR3 in DNA: TGTGCCAGCAGCTTAGACAGGGGACAGCCCCAGCATTTT. The full variable domain, with the rest looked up from reference TRBV7-8 and TRBJ1-5, is GAGVSQSPRYKVAKRGQDVALRCDPISGHVSLFWYQQALGQGPEFLTYFQNEAQLDKSGLPSDRFFAERPEGSVSTLKIQRTQQEDSAVYLCASSLDRGQPQHFGDGTRLSIL.

The rearrangement joins TRBV28 to TRBJ2-1; D is possibly TRBD1 (6 bases). Trimming took 2 bases from V and 3 from J, leaving 20 bases between them. Germline-derived CDR1 and CDR2 are MDHEN and SYDVKM. The CDR3 is made up of 18 amino acids. Written as DNA, the CDR3 is TGTGCCAGCAGTTTACCGATCCGGGACACTTCGATCTACAATGAGCAGTTCTTC. It translates to CASSLPIRDTSIYNEQFF.

The genes are TRBV14 and TRBJ2-2, with a possible D match to TRBD1 (6 bases). The CDR3 totals 19 residues. The germline V gene has CDR1 SGHDN and CDR2 FVKESK. V was cut by 1 base and J by 5 bases, with 23 bases left in between. CDR3 DNA: TGTGCCAGCAGCCAAGTCGTAACTACAGGGACCCAGTGGACCGGGGAGCTGTTTTTT. Protein sequence: CASSQVVTTGTQWTGELFF.

The chain is built from TRBV11-2 and TRBJ2-7; either TRBD1 or TRBD2 may fit D (5 bases each). The CDR3 consists of 18 residues. Germline V CDR1 and CDR2: SGHAT, FQNNGV. Deletions cut 4 bases from V and 0 bases from J, with 22 bases between. CDR3 sequence: CASSSIDLRDATSYEQYF. CDR3 nucleotides: TGTGCCAGCAGCTCGATAGACCTCCGGGACGCCACCTCCTACGAGCAGTACTTC.

V usage is TRBV28 and J usage is TRBJ1-1; D possibly corresponds to TRBD1 (5 bases). Trimming took 3 bases from V and 2 from J, leaving 16 bases between them. The CDR3 has 16 residues. Per the germline V gene, CDR1 is MDHEN and CDR2 is SYDVKM. The CDR3 loop reads CASSFLGTTSNTEAFF. DNA of the CDR3: TGTGCCAGCAGTTTCTTGGGGACGACAAGCAACACTGAAGCTTTCTTT.

V is TRBV28 and J is TRBJ2-2, with D perhaps matching TRBD1 (6 bases). The ends were cut back, 5 bases at V and 7 bases at J, with 20 bases in the middle. Germline values: CDR1 MDHEN, CDR2 SYDVKM. The CDR3 sequence is 16 residues long. CDR3 sequence: CASSPSVDRPGGELFF. The DNA for the CDR3 is TGTGCCAGCAGTCCCAGCGTTGACAGGCCCGGCGGGGAGCTGTTTTTT. Looking up the rest from reference TRBV28 and TRBJ2-2 gives the full variable domain: DVKVTQSSRYLVKRTGEKVFLECVQDMDHENMFWYRQDPGLGLRLIYFSYDVKMKEKGDIPEGYSVSREKKERFSLILESASTNQTSMYLCASSPSVDRPGGELFFGEGSRLTVL.

The genes are TRBV11-2 and TRBJ1-2; the D is unclear. CDR3 length: 15 amino acids. Trimming took off 2 bases at V and 3 bases at J, with 13 bases between the two ends. Germline lookup yields CDR1 SGHAT and CDR2 FQNNGV. The CDR3 protein is CASSLSAGPHYGYTF. The CDR3 DNA reads as TGTGCCAGCAGCTTATCTGCCGGGCCTCACTATGGCTACACCTTC.

The chain links TRBV10-1 to TRBJ2-7, with D unclear. Germline V lookup: CDR1 WNHNN, CDR2 SYGVQD (reference sequence). The CDR3 covers 12 residues. Trimming left V 3 bases short and J 6 bases short, with 9 bases between. CDR3 region: CASSDGPGEQYF. As DNA, the CDR3 is TGCGCCAGCAGTGACGGTCCCGGCGAGCAGTACTTC.

The J gene is TRBJ1-1, the V gene TRBV15, with 7 positions matching TRBD1. In germline, CDR1 is LNHNV, CDR2 YYDKDF (reference sequence). The CDR3 loop spans 12 amino acids. Trimming cost V 2 bases and J 7 bases; bases outside gene matches: 1. CDR3: CATSRRQGEAFF. CDR3 DNA sequence: TGTGCCACCAGCAGAAGACAGGGTGAAGCTTTCTTT.

V gene TRBV7-9 combines with J gene TRBJ1-2; TRBD1 might be the D (6 bases). V dropped 0 bases and J dropped 4 bases, with 15 bases sitting between them. CDR1 and CDR2 (germline): SEHNR, FQNEAQ (reference sequence). There are 16 residues in the CDR3. The CDR3 DNA reads TGTGCCAGCAGCTTAGCCGGGACACCGCTCGTCTATGGCTACACCTTC. This sequence encodes CASSLAGTPLVYGYTF.

The V gene is TRBV9, the J gene TRBJ2-1, with 8 bases lining up with TRBD2. The CDR3 is 17 amino acids. The ends lost 4 bases at V and 6 bases at J; junction bases unmatched: 15. Germline assignment: CDR1 SGDLS and CDR2 YYNGEE. In DNA form, the CDR3 reads TGTGCCAGCAGCCCGCACAGGTCTAGCGGGTTACTCAATGAGCAGTTCTTC. This sequence encodes CASSPHRSSGLLNEQFF.

For this clone: At the DNA level, this CDR3 is encoded by other sequences in the same sample as well. The chain recombines TRBV20-1 with TRBJ1-2, with D unresolved. Trimming removed 5 bases at V and 2 bases at J, with 6 bases between. The CDR3 consists of 11 residues. Germline V gene lookup returns CDR1 DFQATT and CDR2 SNEGSKA (reference sequence). The CDR3 sequence is CSAPRNYGYTF. DNA for the CDR3: TGCAGTGCTCCTCGGAACTATGGCTACACCTTC.

V and J are TRBV12-5 and TRBJ1-2; the D gene is possibly TRBD1 (5 bases). Germline V CDR1 and CDR2: LGHNT, FRNRAP. The CDR3 has 16 residues. V dropped 6 bases and J dropped 7 bases, with 24 bases sitting between them. The chain's CDR3 is CASGPAGTPKTAGYTF. The CDR3 DNA reads TGTGCTAGTGGCCCGGCAGGGACCCCAAAGACGGCTGGCTACACCTTC.

The V and J genes are TRBV19 and TRBJ2-1, with no clear D. V was clipped by 3 bases and J by 9 bases, with 12 bases between them. This CDR3 region has 13 residues. The germline V gene encodes CDR1 LNHDA and CDR2 SQIVND (reference sequence). The CDR3 bases are TGTGCCAGTAGTATGGTAAGCCCGGGTGAGCAGTTCTTC. It is translated as CASSMVSPGEQFF.

This chain joins TRBV5-6 and TRBJ2-3; 11 bases map to TRBD1. Germline values: CDR1 SGHDT, CDR2 YYEEEE. CDR3 size: 17 residues. V was pared by 1 base and J by 5 bases, with 9 bases of the junction left unmatched. CDR3 in amino acids: CASSLTASGTGGDTQYF. The CDR3, as DNA: TGTGCCAGCAGCTTGACAGCGAGCGGGACAGGGGGAGATACGCAGTATTTT. Complete variable domain (other parts from reference TRBV5-6 and TRBJ2-3): DAGVTQSPTHLIKTRGQQVTLRCSPKSGHDTVSWYQQALGQGPQFIFQYYEEEERQRGNFPDRFSGHQFPNYSSELNVNALLLGDSALYLCASSLTASGTGGDTQYFGPGTRLTVL.

J is TRBJ1-2 and V is TRBV29-1, with unresolved D. Germline CDR1 is SQVTM and CDR2 is ANQGSEA. Between the trimmed V and J ends, which lost 1 base and 4 bases, there was a span of 10 bases. The CDR3 runs to 13 residues. The CDR3 sequence is CSVEGRSSYGYTF. CDR3 DNA sequence: TGCAGCGTTGAAGGGCGGTCCTCCTATGGCTACACCTTC. Complete variable domain (other parts from reference TRBV29-1 and TRBJ1-2): SAVISQKPSRDICQRGTSLTIQCQVDSQVTMMFWYRQQPGQSLTLIATANQGSEATYESGFVIDKFPISRPNLTFSTLTVSNMSPEDSSIYLCSVEGRSSYGYTFGSGTRLTVV.

The V gene is TRBV4-2, the J gene TRBJ2-7; D could derive from TRBD1 or TRBD2 (5 bases each). Trimming took 3 bases from V and 2 from J, leaving 14 bases between them. Germline CDR1 reads LGHNA; CDR2 reads YNFKEQ. The length of the CDR3 is 15 residues. The CDR3 DNA follows: TGTGCCAGCAGCCAGGCGACGGGGCCACCCTACGAGCAGTACTTC. It codes for CASSQATGPPYEQYF.